The T cell receptor beta chain described here comes from a study of breast tumors, draining lymph nodes, adjacent tissues. Findings of the study overall: The lymph node origin of tumor T cells was framed as consistent with a hypothesis, not demonstrated. Tumors had less TCR diversity than lymph nodes, more than nontumor tissue. Data fit most tumor T cells coming from lymph node, expanding in tumor.

Each CDR3 protein is one row after TCRdb ran MiXCR on the multiplex PCR reads. The sample contains roughly 70,000 distinct CDR3 sequences, approximately 47% of which appear only once. CDR3 size: 13 residues. Germline assignment: CDR1 SQVTM and CDR2 ANQGSEA. The V segment lost 8 bases and the J segment 0 bases; nucleotides outside the gene matches: 7. Concerning this clonotype itself: Its antigen is unidentified.

This sequence originates from a female donor with breast cancer. Some clones in this sample may be carry-over from other donors' samples. Sequenced sample: breast tumor tissue. The chain employs TRBV29-1 and TRBJ2-7; the match to TRBD1 covers 7 bases. CDR3 sequence: CSSPGDSSYEQYF. The DNA for the CDR3 is TGCAGCAGCCCCGGGGACAGCTCCTACGAGCAGTACTTC.